This T cell receptor (beta chain) was sequenced during a study of blood T cell repertoires in COVID-19. About the study: COVID-19 samples collected from the United States, Italy and Spain covered acute and convalescent phases. T cells, B-cell-depleted T cells, or PBMCs supplied cDNA or gDNA.

Germline values: CDR1 MNHEY, CDR2 SMNVEV (reference sequence). Trimming cost V 5 bases and J 4 bases; bases outside gene matches: 9. The CDR3 runs to 15 residues. Authors' processing steps: The authors estimated nucleated cell counts from reference gene primer amplification. Measured with immunoSEQ multiplex PCR; TCRdb has only the in-frame clones, and not every one. V, J and clone size derive from that table, while D and trimming were established from the DNA sequence. Of tens of thousands of clones in the sample, approximately 82% are singletons; the top ten hold around 4.9%. Sequenced material: peripheral blood. The source of this sequence is a human donor in a cohort sampled during active COVID-19. This chain uses TRBV27 with TRBJ2-3, with 7 bases aligning to TRBD1. The CDR3 region has the DNA TGTGCCAGCAGTGACGCAGGGGGTAGGGCAGATACGCAGTATTTT. Translated, it gives CASSDAGGRADTQYF.